The clone carrying this T cell receptor beta chain appeared many times. The ends were cut back, 2 bases at V and 7 bases at J, with 12 bases in the middle. Per the germline V gene, CDR1 is MDHEN and CDR2 is SYDVKM. There are 15 residues in the CDR3. Hyperthyroidism was newly diagnosed in patients aged 18 to 65 (duration under 2 months). This sample was taken from a study of T cells in Graves' hyperthyroidism and ophthalmopathy. Background on the study: Prior to any treatment, at the point of initial diagnosis, peripheral blood was collected.

Authors of the study amplified TCR beta CDR3 regions from RNA transcripts. The HTBI set primed first-round TCR CDR3 RT-PCR. MiXCR, applied by TCRdb to the multiplex PCR reads, yields one record per CDR3 protein. The sample lists approximately 620,000 distinct CDR3 sequences; roughly 13% were seen once. The sequence was obtained from a young woman with Graves' hyperthyroidism that later progressed to Graves' ophthalmopathy. The chain uses TRBV28 and TRBJ1-6; TRBD1 is a possible D gene (5 bases). The sample was blood. The CDR3 bases are TGTGCCAGCAGTTTAGGGGACCGGAAAAATTCACCCCTCCACTTT. Residues: CASSLGDRKNSPLHF.